This T cell receptor beta chain was found in a study of CD8 T cells in ankylosing spondylitis. General study findings and limits: Existing reports had already noted some motif variants in reactive arthritis synovial fluid and blood. According to the report, clones linked to the disease were significantly enriched in matched synovial fluid samples taken from ankylosing spondylitis patients. Apparently characteristic of ankylosing spondylitis blood was a TCR beta motif (about 8 highly homologous variants).

Germline CDR1 SGHDT, CDR2 YYEEEE. Deletions cut 5 bases from V and 3 bases from J, with 12 bases between. The CDR3 totals 13 residues. The table lists this clonotype with many counts. The antigen remains undetermined. Making the TCR beta libraries involved quantitative 5'-RACE with molecular barcodes. TCRdb re-called the 5' RACE reads with MiXCR, one entry per CDR3 protein. Of 250,000 to 400,000 distinct CDR3 sequences listed, approximately 10% are singletons. V gene TRBV5-6 combines with J gene TRBJ2-7; D unresolved. This clonotype originated in a female donor with ankylosing spondylitis or in good health (not recorded which). The sample consisted of blood, either unsorted or a sorted T cell fraction (not recorded which). The chain's CDR3 is CASSPTGGYEQYF. CDR3 DNA sequence: TGTGCCAGCAGTCCAACGGGTGGCTACGAGCAGTACTTC.